The 20 T cell receptor beta chains below come from one sample, sequenced in a study of T cell responses to AZD1222 COVID-19 vaccine. Assay: immunoSEQ multiplex PCR; the TCRdb copy retains only in-frame clones and omits some. The table shows about 110,000 clones, with around 91% occurring only once. Material: peripheral blood, obtained 28 days after the second AZD1222 dose. The receptors were gathered from an adult who received the AZD1222 COVID-19 vaccine.

This rearrangement joins TRBV19 to TRBJ1-4, with D unresolved. The CDR3 totals 15 residues. CDR1 is LNHDA and CDR2 is SQIVND in the germline V gene (reference sequence). V was clipped by 4 bases and J by 7 bases, with 16 bases between them. The CDR3 region has the DNA TGTGCCAGTAGTACCCGGAGAGGACCTCTTGAAAAACTGTTTTTT. Translation gives CASSTRRGPLEKLFF.

The rearrangement uses TRBV9 and TRBJ1-2; 8 nucleotides match TRBD1. V shed 2 bases, J shed 3 bases, and the junction held 0 bases outside the gene matches. This CDR3 contains 13 residues. From germline, CDR1 is SGDLS and CDR2 YYNGEE. The CDR3: CASSVDRDYGYTF. CDR3 nucleotide sequence: TGTGCCAGCAGCGTGGACAGGGACTATGGCTACACCTTC.

This chain connects TRBV5-1 to TRBJ1-2, with unresolved D. Looked up from germline, CDR1 is SGHRS and CDR2 is YFSETQ. The V and J ends lost 4 bases and 4 bases respectively, with 17 bases between them. The CDR3 is 15 amino acids. The CDR3 coding sequence is TGCGCCAGCAGCGGAGGCGGGGTTAGCGGCTATGGCTACACCTTC. This sequence encodes CASSGGGVSGYGYTF.

This chain links TRBV19 with TRBJ1-2; D possibly corresponds to TRBD1 (6 bases). The CDR3 spans 16 residues. CDR1 LNHDA and CDR2 SQIVND come from the germline V gene (reference sequence). Between the trimmed V and J ends, which lost 5 bases and 5 bases, there was a span of 21 bases. The CDR3 protein is CASSPRTGYNRYGYTF. The CDR3 bases are TGTGCCAGTAGTCCGCGCACAGGGTATAACCGATATGGCTACACCTTC.

The chain employs TRBV12-3 or TRBV12-4 and TRBJ1-2, with a weak D call TRBD1 (5 bases). This CDR3 is 13 amino acids long. Trimming cost V 2 bases and J 2 bases, with 6 bases left between them. This CDR3 reads CASSLWGNYGYTF. As DNA, the CDR3 is TGTGCCAGCAGTTTATGGGGGAACTATGGCTACACCTTC.

V usage is TRBV3-1 (or the pseudogene TRBV3-2) and J usage is TRBJ1-2; 9 positions agree with TRBD1. From germline, CDR1 is LGHDT and CDR2 YNNKEL (reference sequence). The V segment lost 0 bases and the J segment 7 bases; nucleotides outside the gene matches: 6. The CDR3 loop spans 15 amino acids. DNA for the CDR3: TGTGCCAGCAGCCAAGATCTGGACAGGGGAGGTGGCTACACCTTC. It encodes CASSQDLDRGGGYTF.

V is TRBV3-1 (or the pseudogene TRBV3-2) and J is TRBJ2-1, with D tentatively TRBD1 (6 bases). Germline loops: CDR1 LGHDT, CDR2 YNNKEL (reference sequence). The CDR3 extends over 16 amino acids. V lost 0 bases and J 0 bases, leaving 9 bases between the germline ends. As DNA, the CDR3 is TGTGCCAGCAGCCAAGAAGGGGGTTACTCCTACAATGAGCAGTTCTTC. This sequence encodes CASSQEGGYSYNEQFF.

There are a few counts of this clone. V is TRBV4-3 and J is TRBJ2-2; D is undetermined. Trimming took 1 base from V and 7 from J, leaving 4 bases between them. Germline-derived CDR1 and CDR2 are LGHNA and YSLEER. The CDR3 covers 12 residues. The CDR3 here is CASSQGRGELFF. CDR3 DNA: TGCGCCAGCAGCCAAGGCCGCGGGGAGCTGTTTTTT.

The chain couples TRBV5-6 to TRBJ1-3; D may be TRBD1 (5 bases). Germline lookup yields CDR1 SGHDT and CDR2 YYEEEE. The CDR3 contains 15 residues. Trimming shortened V by 7 bases and J by 1 base, and 15 bases separated the two germline ends. CDR3 amino acids: CASAQGAGSGNTIYF. The CDR3 bases are TGTGCCAGCGCTCAGGGAGCTGGGTCTGGAAACACCATATATTTT.

This clone was seen only once. The chain employs TRBV9 and TRBJ2-7, with TRBD1 identical over 11 bases. The CDR3 is 15 residues long. Germline trimming cut 3 bases from V and 4 bases from J; bases unmatched to any gene: 6. Germline V gene sequence: CDR1 SGDLS, CDR2 YYNGEE. The DNA for the CDR3 is TGTGCCAGCAGCGCCCCCGGGACAGGGGGTTACGAGCAGTACTTC. Its protein product is CASSAPGTGGYEQYF.

The count of this clone is one. This sequence joins TRBV3-1 (or the pseudogene TRBV3-2) and TRBJ2-7, with TRBD1 identical over 8 bases. CDR1 LGHDT and CDR2 YNNKEL come from the germline V gene (reference sequence). V lost 1 base and J lost 6; bases outside the gene matches: 8. The CDR3 consists of 15 residues. The CDR3 here is CASSQVTGVAGEQYF. The CDR3 DNA follows: TGTGCCAGCAGCCAAGTGACAGGGGTGGCTGGCGAGCAGTACTTC.

V and J are TRBV10-3 and TRBJ2-3; 7 nucleotides line up with TRBD1. V was clipped by 10 bases and J by 2 bases; unmatched bases: 6. This CDR3 spans 13 amino acids. Germline loops: CDR1 ENHRY, CDR2 SYGVKD. The CDR3 protein is CATRTGATDTQYF. The CDR3 bases are TGTGCCACCAGGACAGGAGCCACAGATACGCAGTATTTT.

The chain carries TRBV7-9 and TRBJ2-3; D call uncertain. This CDR3 has 15 residues. CDR1 is SEHNR, CDR2 FQNEAQ, per germline (reference sequence). V was pared by 0 bases and J by 5 bases, with 12 bases between. The chain's CDR3 is CASSLAERTGDTQYF. In nucleotides, the CDR3 is TGTGCCAGCAGCTTAGCAGAGCGTACGGGAGATACGCAGTATTTT.

The chain couples TRBV11-3 to TRBJ2-1, with D possibly TRBD2 on 6 matching bases. The CDR3 runs to 15 residues. The germline V gene has CDR1 SGHNT and CDR2 YENEEA. Deletions cut 5 bases from V and 3 bases from J, with 14 bases between. The DNA of the CDR3 is TGTGCCAGCAGCCCTCGGGGGACTCGCTACAATGAGCAGTTCTTC. Protein sequence: CASSPRGTRYNEQFF. The full variable domain, in which reference TRBV11-3 and TRBJ2-1 provide the parts outside the CDR3, is EAGVVQSPRYKIIEKKQPVAFWCNPISGHNTLYWYLQNLGQGPELLIRYENEEAVDDSQLPKDRFSAERLKGVDSTLKIQPAELGDSAVYLCASSPRGTRYNEQFFGPGTRLTVL.

The rearrangement uses TRBV5-6 and TRBJ2-1; D may be TRBD2 (6 bases). V was clipped by 0 bases and J by 8 bases, with 24 bases between them. CDR1 SGHDT and CDR2 YYEEEE come from the germline V gene. CDR3 length: 18 residues. The CDR3 loop is CASSLASTRGRYVDEQFF. In DNA form, the CDR3 reads TGTGCCAGCAGCTTGGCGAGTACGCGGGGTCGGTACGTTGATGAGCAGTTCTTC. Drawing the rest from reference TRBV5-6 and TRBJ2-1, the complete variable domain is DAGVTQSPTHLIKTRGQQVTLRCSPKSGHDTVSWYQQALGQGPQFIFQYYEEEERQRGNFPDRFSGHQFPNYSSELNVNALLLGDSALYLCASSLASTRGRYVDEQFFGPGTRLTVL.

The chain is built from TRBV11-3 and TRBJ2-2; no firm D call. This CDR3 comprises 13 residues. Germline values: CDR1 SGHNT, CDR2 YENEEA. With 1 base removed from V and 6 bases from J, the gap between germline ends came to 6 bases. The CDR3 loop reads CASSLVVAGELFF. CDR3 coding DNA: TGTGCCAGCAGCTTAGTAGTAGCCGGGGAGCTGTTTTTT.

J is TRBJ1-6 and V is TRBV21-1; TRBD1 was called by the table and not checked on the DNA. TRBV21-1 is reported as a pseudogene. This CDR3 spans 19 amino acids. CDR3 in amino acids: CASSKALFRPPGGNSPLHF. In DNA, the CDR3 is TGTGCCAGCAGCAAAGCGCTTTTCAGGCCCCCAGGGGGGAATTCACCCCTCCACTTT.

The chain joins TRBV5-1 to TRBJ1-5; possibly TRBD1 for D (6 bases). The germline gives CDR1 SGHRS, CDR2 YFSETQ. The CDR3 totals 13 residues. Trimming left V 8 bases short and J 8 bases short, with 17 bases between. The CDR3 bases are TGCGCCAGTAGTCGAGGGGGTTCGGAGCCCCAGCATTTT. Translated: CASSRGGSEPQHF.

The chain couples TRBV4-3 to TRBJ1-1, with a possible D match to TRBD1 (6 bases). The CDR3 loop spans 15 amino acids. Germline V CDR1 and CDR2: LGHNA, YSLEER. V was pared by 2 bases and J by 5 bases, with 15 bases between. Here the CDR3 reads CASSQKGQGRTEAFF. The CDR3 coding sequence is TGCGCCAGCAGCCAAAAAGGGCAGGGGCGTACTGAAGCTTTCTTT.

The genes are TRBV2 and TRBJ1-3; D is possibly TRBD1 (6 bases). V was pared by 3 bases and J by 2 bases, with 11 bases between. Germline V gives CDR1 SNHLY, CDR2 FYNNEI. The CDR3 spans 15 residues. The CDR3 protein is CASSDRGSAGNTIYF. The CDR3, as DNA: TGTGCCAGCAGTGACAGGGGATCTGCTGGAAACACCATATATTTT.